This paragraph covers one T cell receptor beta chain sequence. This CDR3 is 15 amino acids long. Trimming shortened V by 6 bases and J by 3 bases, and 14 bases separated the two germline ends. The germline V gene has CDR1 MDHEN and CDR2 SYDVKM. Time point: newly diagnosed GD, antithyroid drugs for less than 3 months. RNA isolated from PBMCs was used to make the TCR library. Libraries of TCR beta came from iRepertoire HTBI primers plus Arm-PCR of CDR3 regions. Each CDR3 protein is one row after TCRdb ran MiXCR on the multiplex PCR reads. This sample has around 250,000 distinct CDR3 sequences, with 18% found just once. These data belong to a study of regulatory T cells in long-lasting Graves disease.

Specimen: peripheral blood mononuclear cells (PBMCs), collected at new diagnosis, from a patient treated with antithyroid drugs. The chain recombines TRBV28 with TRBJ1-4, with D perhaps TRBD1 (5 bases). The sequence was obtained from a female donor with Graves disease. CDR3 DNA sequence: TGTGCCAGCAGCCGCAGGGCGGGGGCTAATGAAAAACTGTTTTTT. It encodes CASSRRAGANEKLFF.